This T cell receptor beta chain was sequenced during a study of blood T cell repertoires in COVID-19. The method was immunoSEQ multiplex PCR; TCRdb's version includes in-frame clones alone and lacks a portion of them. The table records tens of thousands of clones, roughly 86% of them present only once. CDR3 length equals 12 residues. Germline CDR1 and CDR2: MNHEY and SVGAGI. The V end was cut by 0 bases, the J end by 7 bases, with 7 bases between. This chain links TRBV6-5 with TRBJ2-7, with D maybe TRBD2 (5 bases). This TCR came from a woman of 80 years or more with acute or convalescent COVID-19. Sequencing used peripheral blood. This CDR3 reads CASSYSSGEQYF. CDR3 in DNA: TGTGCCAGCAGTTACTCATCGGGGGAGCAGTACTTC.